This section outlines one TCR beta chain sequence together with its context. The target of this receptor is not known. There are no base qualities to consult, and no much larger clone falls within one base. This sample stems from a study of blood T cells in healthy people across ages (dated by TCRdb to the mid-2010s). Background for the entire study: Template switching captured roughly one uniquely barcoded TCR beta cDNA molecule per two T cells in model experiments. To avoid experimental bias, donors of different ages were spread randomly across the sequencing lanes. Using the same blood draw, the study looked at two additional independent replicas of 1 million unique cDNA reads for two donors, one aged 18 to 30 and the other aged 80 or older. Age-related changes in TCR beta repertoire diversity were measured in the study by deep sequencing normalized with unique cDNA molecular identifiers. Donors were grouped into four age groups: young (average 16 years), middle-aged (under 40), aged (around 60) and long-lived (82). The investigation overall reported the following: Because the CMV infection status of the donors was unknown, age-related changes in expanded clonotypes may potentially have been confounded. As age increased, observed TCR beta diversity per million T cells dropped in a roughly linear way, and a significant reduction was already evident by age around 41. Conclusive comparison of naive and antigen-experienced compartments was prevented by the profiling of bulk unsorted PBMCs. Observed TCR beta diversity correlated strongly with the percentage of naive T cells measured by flow cytometry. Estimates of total diversity from one million sequenced T cells were regarded as lower bounds and underestimates. Compared with the aged group, the long-lived group had more naive CD4+ T cells, fewer expanded clones and increased TCR diversity, a pattern suggesting age selection.

The CDR3, from cysteine to phenylalanine, totals 15 residues. CDR3 DNA only is kept here, 45 bases in frame from base 1. Per the germline V gene, MNHEY is the CDR1 and SVGAGI is the CDR2. Donors were 30 to 45 systemically healthy Caucasian individuals from Russia aged roughly 6 to 95 years. Roughly 9.5 milliliters of peripheral blood were drawn from each donor into EDTA-treated Vacutainer tubes. Ficoll-Paque density-gradient centrifugation was used to isolate PBMCs, with at least 6 million per sample. Trizol reagent was used to extract total RNA from PBMCs, with at least 5.5 micrograms per sample. The percentages of naive CD45RAhigh/CD27high T cells were determined by flow cytometry on a PBMC aliquot from every donor. The library was produced with 5' RACE. Data came from an Illumina HiSeq 2500. A second PCR of roughly 7 to 11 cycles was performed with a sample-barcoded 5' primer and a J-beta primer mix. A unique molecular identifier was introduced onto each TCR beta cDNA molecule by a template-switch 5' adaptor carrying 12 random nucleotides. Each sample yielded at least 3 million CDR3-containing paired-end reads. The Mint cDNA synthesis kit, primed by a TRBC-specific oligonucleotide, was used to synthesize first-strand cDNA from all RNA. All cDNA was treated with uracil-DNA glycosylase and then went through a first 18-cycle PCR with the universal primers M1SS and BC2_uni_R. In the authors' own workflow: Normalization of each sample was performed by random selection of 1 million high-quality reads, each carrying a distinct molecular identifier. Reads sharing molecular identifiers were discarded rather than binned into consensus sequences. CDR3 identification, clonotype clustering and error correction used MiTCR with a Q25 quality threshold and the strictest error-elimination algorithm. A nonparametric unseen species model using Euler transformation provided a lower-bound estimate of total TCR beta diversity. TCRdb took the public reads, trimmed them with fastp at Q25, ran MiXCR for clone calling and kept in-frame beta chains. Merged by CDR3 protein, the rows form single entries marked with the most common genes and DNA. The V and J calls were determined by TCRdb, not by the authors. A total of 1,300,000 or so distinct CDR3 sequences appear in this sample, 59% of them only once. Of the sample, over 5% falls within the top ten clones.

The receptor comes from a man younger than 30 in good health. Recombination joined TRBV6-5 with TRBJ2-5; TRBD2 is a weak D gene call, 6 bases matching. The DNA matches TRBJ2-7 better at its end, which makes the J call doubtful. The source material was blood. CDR3 loop: CASSRGKGSPHEQYF. The DNA sequence reads TGTGCCAGCAGTCGCGGGAAAGGGTCCCCGCACGAGCAGTACTTC.